The following is a T cell receptor beta chain sequence with its context. First-strand cDNA used TRAV- and TRBV-specific primers, covering alpha and beta chains. Amplification, which lasted around 21 PCR cycles, used a constant-region primer and V-primer adapter to amplify TCRs. TCRdb itself ran the reads through MiXCR, one entry per CDR3 protein. The sample shows about 30,000 distinct CDR3 sequences, 49% of them seen only once. Stated time point: after trial treatment. Treatment in this sample: LDRT plus nivolumab, ipilimumab, low-dose cyclophosphamide and aspirin (RACIN trial). Ipilimumab, nivolumab, aspirin, low-dose cyclophosphamide and low-dose radiotherapy were administered to donors. These data belong to a study of low-dose radiotherapy and immunotherapy resistance in tumors. Overall study context: Across 26 weeks, 13 Gy in total went to Cohort 2, delivered as 1 Gy per fraction every two weeks. Intravenous nivolumab 240 mg every two weeks plus ipilimumab 1 mg/kg every six weeks was given to patients. Patients received cyclophosphamide 200 mg/m2 intravenously every two weeks, the day before radiation-immunotherapy.

This clonotype originated in a male donor with gallbladder cancer. The sample was PBMCs, taken after low-dose radiotherapy plus immunotherapy.

The CDR3 is CASSLGQAAYEQYF. In DNA, the CDR3 is TGTGCCAGCAGCTTGGGACAGGCGGCCTACGAGCAGTACTTC. The V call is TRBV5-4, the J call TRBJ2-7, with D maybe TRBD1 (6 bases). This CDR3 contains 14 residues. Deletions cut 0 bases from V and 2 bases from J, with 9 bases between. Germline V gene lookup returns CDR1 SGHNT and CDR2 YYREEE (reference sequence). The complete variable domain, with remaining parts taken from reference TRBV5-4 and TRBJ2-7, reads ETGVTQSPTHLIKTRGQQVTLRCSSQSGHNTVSWYQQALGQGPQFIFQYYREEENGRGNFPPRFSGLQFPNYSSELNVNALELDDSALYLCASSLGQAAYEQYFGPGTRLTVT.